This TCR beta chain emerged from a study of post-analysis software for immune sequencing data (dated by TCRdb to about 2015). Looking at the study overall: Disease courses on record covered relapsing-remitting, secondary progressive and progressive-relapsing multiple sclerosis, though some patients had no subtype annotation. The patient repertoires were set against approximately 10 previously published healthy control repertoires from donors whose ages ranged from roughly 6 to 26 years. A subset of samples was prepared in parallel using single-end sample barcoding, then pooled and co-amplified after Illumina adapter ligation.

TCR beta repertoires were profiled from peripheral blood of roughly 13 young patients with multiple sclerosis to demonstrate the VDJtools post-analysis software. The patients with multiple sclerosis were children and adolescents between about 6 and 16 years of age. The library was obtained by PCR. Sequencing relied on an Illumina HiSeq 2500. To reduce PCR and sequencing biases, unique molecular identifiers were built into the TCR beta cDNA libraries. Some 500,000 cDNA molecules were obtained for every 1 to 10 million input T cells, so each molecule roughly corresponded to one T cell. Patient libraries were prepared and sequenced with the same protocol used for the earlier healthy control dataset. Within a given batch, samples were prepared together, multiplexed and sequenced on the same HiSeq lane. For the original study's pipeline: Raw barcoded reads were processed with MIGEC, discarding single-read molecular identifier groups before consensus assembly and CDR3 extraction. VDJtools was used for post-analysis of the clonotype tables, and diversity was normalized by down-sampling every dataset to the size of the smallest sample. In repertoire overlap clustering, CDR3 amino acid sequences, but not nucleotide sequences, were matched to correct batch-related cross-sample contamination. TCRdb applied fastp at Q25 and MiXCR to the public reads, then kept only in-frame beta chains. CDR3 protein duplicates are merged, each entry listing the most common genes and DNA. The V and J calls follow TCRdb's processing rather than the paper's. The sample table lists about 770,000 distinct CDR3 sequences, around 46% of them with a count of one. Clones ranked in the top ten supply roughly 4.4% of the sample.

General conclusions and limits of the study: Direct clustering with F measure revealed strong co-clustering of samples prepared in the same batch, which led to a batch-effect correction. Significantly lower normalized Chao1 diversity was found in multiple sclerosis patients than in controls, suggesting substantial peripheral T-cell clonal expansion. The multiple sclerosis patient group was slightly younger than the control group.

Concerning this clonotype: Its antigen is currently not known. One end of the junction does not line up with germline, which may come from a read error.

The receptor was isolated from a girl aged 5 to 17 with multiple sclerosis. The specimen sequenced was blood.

Read as DNA, the sequence is TGCGCCGGCAGCCAAGATCTAAGGACCTCCTACGAGCAGTACTTC. It codes for CAGSQDLRTSYEQYF. The sequence links TRBV4-3 to TRBJ2-7, with an unclear D gene assignment. The CDR3 goes from the cysteine to the phenylalanine over 15 residues. Kept here is only the CDR3 DNA, which spans 45 bases and is read in frame from base 1. Based on the germline V gene, the CDR1 and CDR2 sequences are LGHNA and YSLEER.